The 2 T cell receptor beta chains listed next were all sequenced from one sample in a study of a mutant IDH1 vaccine in newly diagnosed glioma. TCRdb's table, derived via immunoSEQ multiplex PCR, lists solely in-frame clones and lacks some. The data hold about 40,000 clones, with approximately 90% observed a single time. For these receptors, no antigen is known. Time point meaning: week 5, during vaccination. Vaccinated patients received 300 ug of mutant IDH1 20-mer peptide per dose, with topical imiquimod. The source material was PBMCs, sampled from a glioma patient whose treatment included an IDH1 peptide vaccine. The receptor set was obtained from a man aged 45-60 years with glioma.

The rearrangement uses TRBV7-2 and TRBJ2-7; D gene uncertain. CDR1 and CDR2 (germline): SGHTA, FQGNSA. There are 17 residues in the CDR3. Deletions cut 3 bases from V and 0 bases from J, with 18 bases between. This chain's CDR3 is CASSFFHFGRNSYEQYF. The DNA of the CDR3 is TGTGCCAGCAGCTTTTTCCACTTCGGACGGAACTCCTACGAGCAGTACTTC.

The chain carries TRBV18 and TRBJ1-5; D is uncertain. Germline-derived CDR1 and CDR2 are KGHSH and LQKENI. The CDR3 has 13 residues. The ends were cut back, 3 bases at V and 5 bases at J, with 8 bases in the middle. The CDR3 reads CASSPGPDQPQHF. In DNA, the CDR3 is TGTGCCAGCTCACCCGGCCCCGATCAGCCCCAGCATTTT. Drawing the rest from reference TRBV18 and TRBJ1-5, the complete variable domain is NAGVMQNPRHLVRRRGQEARLRCSPMKGHSHVYWYRQLPEEGLKFMVYLQKENIIDESGMPKERFSAEFPKEGPSILRIQQVVRGDSAAYFCASSPGPDQPQHFGDGTRLSIL.